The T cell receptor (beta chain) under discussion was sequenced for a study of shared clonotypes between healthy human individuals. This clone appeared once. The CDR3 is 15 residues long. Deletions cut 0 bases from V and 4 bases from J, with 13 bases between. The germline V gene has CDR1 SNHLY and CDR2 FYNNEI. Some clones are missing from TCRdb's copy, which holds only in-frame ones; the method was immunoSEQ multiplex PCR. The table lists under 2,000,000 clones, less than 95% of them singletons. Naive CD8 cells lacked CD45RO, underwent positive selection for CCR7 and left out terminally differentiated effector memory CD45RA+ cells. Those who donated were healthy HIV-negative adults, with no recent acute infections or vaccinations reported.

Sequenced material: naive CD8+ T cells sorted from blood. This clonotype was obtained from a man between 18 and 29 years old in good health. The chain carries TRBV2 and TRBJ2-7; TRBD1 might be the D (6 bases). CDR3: CASSEAGQRVYEQYF. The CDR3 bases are TGTGCCAGCAGTGAAGCGGGACAAAGGGTGTACGAGCAGTACTTC.